The 2 T cell receptor beta chains below were found in one sample sequenced in a study of T cells in women clearing cervical HPV infection. This table comes from immunoSEQ multiplex PCR, and its TCRdb copy is limited to in-frame clones, with some not included. The sample features about 21,000 clones, with less than 7.5% in its top ten. Sequenced input: blood buffy coat. These receptors originate from a woman between 18 and 70 years old with a cervical HPV16 infection that either progressed to CIN3+ or cleared (not recorded which).

For this clone: The CDR3 extends 3 residues past the end of the read, so its final part is completed from the germline J gene. The gene calls are TRBV7-9 and TRBJ2-1; 7 bases are shared with TRBD2. Germline trimming cut 1 base from V and 7 bases from J; bases unmatched to any gene: 7. From germline, CDR1 is SEHNR and CDR2 FQNEAQ (reference sequence). The CDR3 has 15 amino acids. Here the CDR3 reads CASSLEGWTRNEQFF. CDR3 DNA (partial): TGTGCCAGCAGCTTAGAGGGATGGACTAGGAATGAG.

A remark on this clone: The read comes to an end 3 residues before the CDR3 does, leaving the germline J gene to fill in the end. V and J are TRBV7-8 and TRBJ1-6, with D uncertain. Germline CDR1 reads SGHVS; CDR2 reads FQNEAQ. V was cut by 0 bases and J by 1 base, with 13 bases left in between. The CDR3 runs to 18 residues. The CDR3 protein is CASSLAGLDFSYNSPLHF. The CDR3 bases that were read are TGTGCCAGCAGCTTAGCAGGGTTGGATTTTTCCTATAATTCACCC.